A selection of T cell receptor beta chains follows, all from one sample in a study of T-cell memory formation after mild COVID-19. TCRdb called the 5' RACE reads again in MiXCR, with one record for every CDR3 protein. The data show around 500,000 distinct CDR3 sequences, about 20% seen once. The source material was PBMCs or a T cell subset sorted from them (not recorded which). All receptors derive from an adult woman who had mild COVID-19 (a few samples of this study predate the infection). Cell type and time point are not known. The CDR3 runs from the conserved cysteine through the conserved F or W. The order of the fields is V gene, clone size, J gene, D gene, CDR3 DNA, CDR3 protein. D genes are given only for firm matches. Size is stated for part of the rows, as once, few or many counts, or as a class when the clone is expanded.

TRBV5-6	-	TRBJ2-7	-	TGTGCCAGCAGCTCCGGACAGAGCTACTACGAGCAGTACTTC	CASSSGQSYYEQYF
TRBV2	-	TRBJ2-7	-	TGTGCCAGCGTCGGGGTATTCCACGAGCAGTACTTC	CASVGVFHEQYF
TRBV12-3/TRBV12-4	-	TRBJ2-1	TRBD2	TGTGCCAGCAATGATGGACTAGCGGACTACAATGAGCAGTTCTTC	CASNDGLADYNEQFF
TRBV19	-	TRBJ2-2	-	TGTGCCAGCCATGGGACCGGGGAGCTGTTTTTT	CASHGTGELFF
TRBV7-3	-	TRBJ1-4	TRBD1	TGTGCCAGCAGCACATGGACAGGTCCAATTAATGAAAAACTGTTTTTT	CASSTWTGPINEKLFF
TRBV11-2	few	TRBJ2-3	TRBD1	TGTGCCAGCAGCCAAATGACAGGGTTCTTTGCAGATACGCAGTATTTT	CASSQMTGFFADTQYF
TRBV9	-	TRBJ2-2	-	TGTGCCAGCAGCGTAGGCGGACTATCCCACACCGGGGAGCTGTTTTTT	CASSVGGLSHTGELFF
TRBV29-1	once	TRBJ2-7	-	TGCAGAGTTAATCCCGGGAACTCCTACGAGCAGTACTTC	CRVNPGNSYEQYF
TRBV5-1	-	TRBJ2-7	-	TGCGCCAGCAGCGGGGGGTTATACGAGCAGTACTTC	CASSGGLYEQYF
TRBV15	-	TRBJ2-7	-	TGTGCCACCAGCAGTTCCCCAAGTGGGCGCTCCTACGAGCAGTACTTC	CATSSSPSGRSYEQYF
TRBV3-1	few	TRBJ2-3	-	TGTGCCAGCAGCCATATCCTTTTGGGGCCAGATACGCAGTATTTT	CASSHILLGPDTQYF
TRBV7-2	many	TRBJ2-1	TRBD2	TGTGCCAGCAGCTCCCCTAGCGGACTAACCTACAATGAGCAGTTCTTC	CASSSPSGLTYNEQFF
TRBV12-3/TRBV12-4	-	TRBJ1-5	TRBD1	TGTGCCAGCAGTTTAGGAGGGGGCCATCAGCCCCAGCATTTT	CASSLGGGHQPQHF
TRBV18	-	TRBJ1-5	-	TGTGCCAGCTCACCCCAGAATAGCAATCAGCCCCAGCATTTT	CASSPQNSNQPQHF
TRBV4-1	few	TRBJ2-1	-	TGCGCCAGCAGCCGCCCCAGGGATGAGCAGTTCTTC	CASSRPRDEQFF
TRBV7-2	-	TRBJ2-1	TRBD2	TGTGCCAGCAGCCCCGTAGCGGGAGGTTTGAATGAGCAGTTCTTC	CASSPVAGGLNEQFF
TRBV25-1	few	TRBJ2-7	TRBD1	TGTGCCAGCAGATCGACAGGGGGGGGTTTGGAGCAGTACTTC	CASRSTGGGLEQYF
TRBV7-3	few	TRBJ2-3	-	TGTGCCAGCAGCTTAGGGGCCAGTAGCACAGATACGCAGTATTTT	CASSLGASSTDTQYF
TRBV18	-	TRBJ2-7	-	TGTGCCAGCTCACCCAGATCAACCCTCTCCTACGAGCAGTACTTC	CASSPRSTLSYEQYF
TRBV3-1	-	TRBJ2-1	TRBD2	TGTGCCAGCAGCCATGGACTAGACGCCTACAATGAGCAGTTCTTC	CASSHGLDAYNEQFF
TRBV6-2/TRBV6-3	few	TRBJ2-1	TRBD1	TGTGCCAGCAGTTACTCTTGGACAGGGCCTTACAATGAGCAGTTCTTC	CASSYSWTGPYNEQFF
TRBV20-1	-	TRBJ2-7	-	TGCAGTGCCCCGGAGCCTAGCTCTCTTTCCTACGAGCAGTACTTC	CSAPEPSSLSYEQYF
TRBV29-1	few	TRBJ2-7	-	TGCAGCGTTGTCCTACCGGGAGCCTACGAGCAGTACTTC	CSVVLPGAYEQYF
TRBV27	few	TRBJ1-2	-	TGTGCCAGCAGTTTAGGGGGACTGGGCAGCCCTAACTATGGCTACACCTTC	CASSLGGLGSPNYGYTF
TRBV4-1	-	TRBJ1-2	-	TGCGCCAGCAGCCACGAACCGAACATTGGCTATGGCTACACCTTC	CASSHEPNIGYGYTF
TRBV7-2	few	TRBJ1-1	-	TGTGCCAGCAGCTCCCTCAGGAACACTGAAGCTTTCTTT	CASSSLRNTEAFF
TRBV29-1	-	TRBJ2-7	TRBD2	TGCAGCGTTGCCCCGGGACTAGCGGGATACGAGCAGTACTTC	CSVAPGLAGYEQYF
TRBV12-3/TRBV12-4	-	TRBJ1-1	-	TGTGCCAGTCGCGGGCTGAACACTGAAGCTTTCTTT	CASRGLNTEAFF